Shown below are 14 T cell receptor beta chains from a single sample sequenced in a study of T-cell memory formation after mild COVID-19. One entry per CDR3 protein results from TCRdb running MiXCR on the 5' RACE reads. The sample contains hundreds of thousands of distinct CDR3 sequences, roughly 17% of which appear only once. The sample comprised PBMCs or a T cell subset sorted from them (not recorded which). These receptors were taken from an adult woman who had mild COVID-19 (a few samples of this study predate the infection). Cell type and time point are not known.

The V and J genes are TRBV7-2 and TRBJ1-1; weak D call: TRBD1 (5 bases). The CDR3 totals 14 residues. Trimming took 1 base from V and 11 from J, leaving 17 bases between them. Germline V gives CDR1 SGHTA, CDR2 FQGNSA. The chain's CDR3 is CASSLVGEPLVAFF. CDR3 coding DNA: TGTGCCAGCAGCTTAGTGGGGGAGCCCCTGGTGGCTTTCTTT.

This clonotype was seen a few times. CDR3 in DNA: TGTGCCAGCAGTTACTCAGTCCGGTGGCAGGATAGCAATGAGCAGTTCTTC. Protein: CASSYSVRWQDSNEQFF. The chain couples TRBV6-5 to TRBJ2-1, with D unresolved. V lost 0 bases to trimming and J lost 6 bases, with 18 bases between them. Germline CDR1 is MNHEY and CDR2 is SVGAGI. This CDR3 is built from 17 residues.

The rearrangement joins TRBV7-9 to TRBJ1-3; D might be TRBD1 (6 bases). Trimming removed 5 bases from V and 0 bases from J, with 14 bases in between. This CDR3 spans 16 amino acids. The germline V gene encodes CDR1 SEHNR and CDR2 FQNEAQ (reference sequence). The CDR3 protein is CASSHPRGNSGNTIYF. The CDR3, as DNA: TGTGCCAGCAGCCACCCCAGGGGAAACTCTGGAAACACCATATATTTT.

V gene TRBV7-2 combines with J gene TRBJ2-4; 8 bases match TRBD2. V shed 4 bases and J 0 bases; nucleotides not matched to a gene: 8. This CDR3 is 17 amino acids long. The germline gives CDR1 SGHTA, CDR2 FQGNSA. CDR3 amino acids: CASSYAGLAAAKNIQYF. CDR3 nucleotides: TGTGCCAGCAGCTATGCCGGACTAGCCGCAGCCAAAAACATTCAGTACTTC.

The CDR3 here is CATRPGAQETQYF. The CDR3 DNA sequence: TGTGCCACACGCCCGGGGGCCCAAGAGACCCAGTACTTC. This chain connects TRBV7-9 to TRBJ2-5; D could derive from TRBD1 or TRBD2 (6 bases each). The CDR3 is 13 residues long. Germline V lookup: CDR1 SEHNR, CDR2 FQNEAQ (reference sequence). Trimming shortened V by 10 bases and J by 1 base, and 13 bases separated the two germline ends.

As regards this clonotype: The conserved phenylalanine or tryptophan normally closing the CDR3 is absent here, so this likely arose from a read error. This rearrangement joins TRBV7-9 to TRBJ2-5, with 14 bases that match TRBD2. Per the germline V gene, CDR1 is SEHNR and CDR2 is FQNEAQ (reference sequence). This CDR3 spans 17 amino acids. V was clipped by 5 bases and J by 4 bases; unmatched bases: 9. The CDR3 DNA is TGTGCCAGCAGCGACGGGACTAGCGGGAGCGGTGGAGAGACCCAGTACTTG. Amino acids: CASSDGTSGSGGETQYL.

This clonotype was counted only a few times. This chain uses TRBV5-1 with TRBJ2-7; 9 bases map to TRBD2. The CDR3 sequence is 15 residues long. Germline V gene lookup returns CDR1 SGHRS and CDR2 YFSETQ. The V and J ends lost 1 base and 6 bases, in that order; junction bases with no gene match: 8. CDR3 sequence (DNA): TGCGCCAGCAGCTTGCTAGCGGGGCCCCAGGGCGAGCAGTACTTC. This gives the protein CASSLLAGPQGEQYF.

The CDR3 sequence: CASSYHGLGSSTDTQYF. The CDR3 DNA follows: TGTGCCAGCAGTTATCACGGCCTGGGGTCTAGCACAGATACGCAGTATTTT. This chain links TRBV6-5 with TRBJ2-3; D is ambiguous. Germline assignment: CDR1 MNHEY and CDR2 SVGAGI. This CDR3 is built from 17 residues. V was shortened by 3 bases and J by 0 bases, with 16 bases between the two germline ends.

This chain joins TRBV20-1 and TRBJ2-3, with TRBD2 matching over 9 bases. Trimming at V came to 1 base and at J to 2 bases, leaving 7 bases not matched to a gene. The CDR3 is made up of 16 amino acids. Germline V gene data show CDR1 as DFQATT and CDR2 as SNEGSKA (reference sequence). The CDR3 DNA reads TGCAGTGCTAGAGGGGTAGCGGGGGTCCTCACAGATACGCAGTATTTT. Encoded protein: CSARGVAGVLTDTQYF.

This sequence joins TRBV5-1 and TRBJ1-4; tentatively, D is TRBD1 (6 bases). The germline V gene has CDR1 SGHRS and CDR2 YFSETQ. The CDR3 has 15 amino acids. The germline V and J ends were trimmed by 4 bases and 0 bases, with 10 bases remaining between them. Here the CDR3 DNA reads TGCGCCAGCAGCCCTACAGGGCCAACTAATGAAAAACTGTTTTTT. Amino acid sequence: CASSPTGPTNEKLFF.

This chain joins TRBV4-1 and TRBJ1-1; 7 bases are a match to TRBD1. CDR3 size: 16 residues. Germline lookup yields CDR1 MGHRA and CDR2 YSYEKL. Trimming at V came to 1 base and at J to 5 bases, leaving 10 bases not matched to a gene. The CDR3 sequence is CASSQGETGVWTEAFF. CDR3 bases: TGCGCCAGCAGCCAAGGAGAAACAGGGGTCTGGACTGAAGCTTTCTTT.

This chain links TRBV7-2 with TRBJ1-6; a possible D gene is TRBD1 (5 bases). CDR3 length equals 16 residues. Trimming cost V 5 bases and J 10 bases, with 21 bases left between them. Germline V CDR1 and CDR2: SGHTA, FQGNSA. The CDR3 spells CASSGHRTSEGSPLHF. The CDR3 nucleotides read TGTGCCAGCAGCGGCCATCGTACTTCAGAGGGGTCACCCCTCCACTTT.

The genes are TRBV7-3 and TRBJ2-1; D call uncertain. CDR3 length: 15 amino acids. The germline CDR1 and CDR2 sequences are SGHTA and FQGTGA. Trimming shortened V by 5 bases and J by 2 bases, and 13 bases separated the two germline ends. The CDR3 DNA reads as TGTGCCAGCAGCCCCTGGGCCAATACCTACAATGAGCAGTTCTTC. This translates into CASSPWANTYNEQFF.

The J gene is TRBJ2-7, the V gene TRBV7-2; 13 bases match TRBD2. Trimming removed 5 bases from V and 5 bases from J; junction bases left unmatched: 9. The CDR3 covers 16 residues. Germline V gene lookup returns CDR1 SGHTA and CDR2 FQGNSA. The CDR3 sequence is CASSLRLAGGMDEQYF. Here the CDR3 DNA reads TGTGCCAGCAGCCTGAGACTAGCGGGAGGCATGGACGAGCAGTACTTC.